The clone carrying this T cell receptor (beta chain) occurred once. This specimen belongs to a study of blood T cell repertoires in COVID-19. About the study: Sites in the United States, Italy and Spain provided acute and convalescent COVID-19 samples.

Under the authors' procedure: Amplification from reference gene primers served as the basis for estimated nucleated cell counts. Produced via immunoSEQ multiplex PCR; TCRdb's table is partial and in-frame only. V and J calls and clone size are as listed in that table; D and trimming were resolved from the DNA. The sample has more than 70,000 clones, 75% to 90% seen once; the top ten hold about 19%. Trimming stripped 7 bases from V and 1 base from J, with 11 bases between. This CDR3 comprises 14 residues. Germline loops: CDR1 PRHDT, CDR2 FYEKMQ (reference sequence). Sequenced sample: peripheral blood. The chain is built from TRBV13 and TRBJ1-5; D is uncertain. This receptor was taken from a woman older than 75 with acute or convalescent COVID-19. CDR3 nucleotide sequence: TGTGCCAGCACCCGAGCGGGGAGCAATCAGCCCCAGCATTTT. Amino acids: CASTRAGSNQPQHF.